This TCR beta chain appears in the sequencing data of a study of identical twins (dated by TCRdb to between 2015 and 2016). At the level of the whole study: To test whether fetal clonotypes persist, this study deep-sequenced TCR alpha and beta repertoires from monozygotic twins, from unrelated adults of various ages, and from cord blood. To rule out contamination, replicate twin experiments were performed at different times with different library preparation protocols. What the authors observed across the whole study: Out-of-frame TCR alpha sequences shared between twins showed an excess of low generation-probability sequences compared with coincidental sharing between unrelated individuals. Recombination models systematically underestimated out-of-frame TCR alpha sharing in monozygotic twins but agreed with sharing between unrelated individuals. Zero-insertion analyses could be partly confounded by invariant T cells such as MAIT and iNKT, although diverse VJ usage argued against such confounding for most clonotypes. Fewer insertions were carried by abundant cord blood beta clonotypes; a weaker similar trend was observed in young adult naive repertoires, while no such trend was observed in memory repertoires. The excess sharing between twins in beta out-of-frame sequences was weaker because fewer shared sequences reduced the signal-to-noise ratio. Because the same donors could not be followed over many years, the conclusions relied on cross-sectional statistical analysis.

Only healthy Caucasian donors were included. Three pairs of female monozygotic twins, all aged 18 to 29 years, made up the twin cohort. Peripheral blood mononuclear cells were the source from which RNA for the TCR libraries was isolated. The library was obtained by 5' RACE. The run used an Illumina HiSeq 2000. A universal primer binding site was introduced by template switching, and a unique molecular identifier was present in the final cDNA, enabling accurate counting of TCR cDNA molecules. First-strand cDNA for TCR alpha and beta chains was synthesized from specific primers in the conserved constant-segment region. To control for contamination, each cDNA library was double barcoded with a SMART-Mk sample barcode plus Illumina barcodes. Two successive PCR steps introduced TruSeq adapter sequences along with Illumina sample barcodes. Sequencing of the TCR alpha and beta cDNA libraries was done on the Illumina HiSeq platform using custom primers. The paper's data handling went like this. Raw reads were processed with MiGEC to extract unique molecular identifiers, and MiXCR was used to determine CDR3 positions. Recombination models were inferred per individual with the repgenHMM and IGoR tools using an EM algorithm. The analysis of shared clonotypes was done with the tcR package in R, with sharing normalized by the product of cloneset sizes. To study raw recombination without the effects of thymic and clonal selection, out-of-frame nonproductive sequences were analyzed. The public reads were run again by TCRdb, first through fastp at Q25 and then through MiXCR, and only productive beta chains were kept. One record per CDR3 amino acid sequence lists the most common genes and DNA. For this entry, the V and J calls and clone size follow TCRdb and not the study's own pipeline. The sample table contains about 700,000 distinct CDR3 sequences; only one count was recorded for 8.6% of them. 0.98% of the sample lies in the top ten.

A few counts support this clonotype. The specificity of this receptor is unknown. Per-nucleotide qualities are absent, and no much larger clonotype sits a single base away. The same data also contributed to another study, on yellow fever vaccine responses in identical twins. The second source states: According to the authors, in identical twins the way T cells responded to vaccination appeared partly convergent and partly personalized. The study precisely tracked vaccine-responding T cell clones in identical twins.

Sequenced: PBMCs. The receptor's source is a woman younger than 35 in good health.

The CDR3 is CASSLSSHEQFF. The DNA sequence follows: TGCGCCAGCAGCTTGTCAAGCCATGAGCAGTTCTTC. The V and J genes are TRBV5-1 and TRBJ2-1, with no confident D gene call. The CDR3 contains 12 residues, cysteine and phenylalanine counted. Solely the CDR3 DNA is kept, with 36 bases framed from the first base. CDR1 and CDR2 are read off the germline V gene as SGHRS and YFSETQ. V lost 1 base and J lost 8 bases; the stretch between them is 7 bases long.